This T cell receptor (beta chain) was retrieved from a study of blood T cell repertoires in COVID-19 (dated by TCRdb to 2018 to 2021). Study-level background: Samples from collaborators originated in the United States, Italy and Spain and spanned both the acute and convalescent phases of COVID-19. The material from the prospective study consisted of cDNA or gDNA derived from T cells, B-cell-depleted T cells, or PBMCs. Subjects who had been exposed to COVID-19, were actively infected with it, or had recovered from it provided the deeply sampled blood TCRbeta repertoires that made up the dataset. The repertoires were released in a freely available public database intended as a resource for research on the immune response to SARS-CoV-2. The samples were drawn from the first 160 participants of the ongoing ImmuneRACE study and from 950 to 1,500 subjects provided by 6 global collaborators. The sample metadata nearly always contained a de-identified subject ID, COVID-19 status, age in years and sex. Where HLA class I and class II types were available, the types were taken from metadata supplied by the sample provider, not from assay-based typing. Here is what the overall study found, with its caveats: The amount of clinical and demographic metadata varied by source and participant and was provided uncurated.

The immunoSEQ Assay, a bias-controlled multiplex PCR, was used to amplify TCRbeta CDR3 regions from genomic DNA. In the paper's pipeline: Within the assay, amplification of reference gene primers was used to estimate how many nucleated cells each sample contained. Sequence reads were collapsed and filtered to measure the absolute abundance of every unique TCRbeta CDR3 rearrangement. For each sample, productive Simpson clonality was calculated as the square root of Simpson's diversity index across productive rearrangements. TCRdb obtained this table from immuneACCESS and retained in-frame rearrangements with V and J assigned. These tables miss some clones; where compared with another copy, unresolved V genes account for less than half of the shortfall, and the remainder is unexplained. The V and J calls and clone size are taken from that table; D and trimming were inferred from the DNA. This sample lists 250,000 to 300,000 clones; roughly 93% were detected once. The ten biggest clones cover 2% to 2.5% of the sample.

As regards this clone: Its antigen remains undetermined. There are no base qualities to consult, and no much larger clone falls within one base.

Enrolling through a virtual design, the prospective study's participants ranged in age from roughly 18 to 89 years and lived across some 23 United States geographic areas. To assign participants to cohorts, the prospective study relied on clinical history that participants themselves reported in a screening survey and a study questionnaire. Each participant in the prospective study had whole blood, serum and a nasopharyngeal or oropharyngeal swab collected by mobile phlebotomists. Additional blood draws and questionnaires over an approximately 2-month period could optionally be provided by prospective study participants. Blood samples from the prospective study were shipped frozen or at room temperature prior to DNA extraction. The CDR3 holds 15 amino acids from the cysteine to the phenylalanine. Kept here is only the CDR3 DNA, which spans 45 bases and is read in frame from base 1. From the germline V gene, CDR1 is SGHVS and CDR2 is FQNEAQ. The V and J ends are trimmed by 1 base and 4 bases, leaving 11 bases between them.

The source material was PBMCs or T cells enriched from blood (not recorded which). In this chain, TRBV7-8 is recombined with TRBJ1-5; the D gene is not confidently resolved. The source of this sequence is a woman in her 40s with acute COVID-19. The base sequence is TGTGCCAGCAGCTTAGGGCGGGCCAAAAATCAGCCCCAGCATTTT. It codes for CASSLGRAKNQPQHF.